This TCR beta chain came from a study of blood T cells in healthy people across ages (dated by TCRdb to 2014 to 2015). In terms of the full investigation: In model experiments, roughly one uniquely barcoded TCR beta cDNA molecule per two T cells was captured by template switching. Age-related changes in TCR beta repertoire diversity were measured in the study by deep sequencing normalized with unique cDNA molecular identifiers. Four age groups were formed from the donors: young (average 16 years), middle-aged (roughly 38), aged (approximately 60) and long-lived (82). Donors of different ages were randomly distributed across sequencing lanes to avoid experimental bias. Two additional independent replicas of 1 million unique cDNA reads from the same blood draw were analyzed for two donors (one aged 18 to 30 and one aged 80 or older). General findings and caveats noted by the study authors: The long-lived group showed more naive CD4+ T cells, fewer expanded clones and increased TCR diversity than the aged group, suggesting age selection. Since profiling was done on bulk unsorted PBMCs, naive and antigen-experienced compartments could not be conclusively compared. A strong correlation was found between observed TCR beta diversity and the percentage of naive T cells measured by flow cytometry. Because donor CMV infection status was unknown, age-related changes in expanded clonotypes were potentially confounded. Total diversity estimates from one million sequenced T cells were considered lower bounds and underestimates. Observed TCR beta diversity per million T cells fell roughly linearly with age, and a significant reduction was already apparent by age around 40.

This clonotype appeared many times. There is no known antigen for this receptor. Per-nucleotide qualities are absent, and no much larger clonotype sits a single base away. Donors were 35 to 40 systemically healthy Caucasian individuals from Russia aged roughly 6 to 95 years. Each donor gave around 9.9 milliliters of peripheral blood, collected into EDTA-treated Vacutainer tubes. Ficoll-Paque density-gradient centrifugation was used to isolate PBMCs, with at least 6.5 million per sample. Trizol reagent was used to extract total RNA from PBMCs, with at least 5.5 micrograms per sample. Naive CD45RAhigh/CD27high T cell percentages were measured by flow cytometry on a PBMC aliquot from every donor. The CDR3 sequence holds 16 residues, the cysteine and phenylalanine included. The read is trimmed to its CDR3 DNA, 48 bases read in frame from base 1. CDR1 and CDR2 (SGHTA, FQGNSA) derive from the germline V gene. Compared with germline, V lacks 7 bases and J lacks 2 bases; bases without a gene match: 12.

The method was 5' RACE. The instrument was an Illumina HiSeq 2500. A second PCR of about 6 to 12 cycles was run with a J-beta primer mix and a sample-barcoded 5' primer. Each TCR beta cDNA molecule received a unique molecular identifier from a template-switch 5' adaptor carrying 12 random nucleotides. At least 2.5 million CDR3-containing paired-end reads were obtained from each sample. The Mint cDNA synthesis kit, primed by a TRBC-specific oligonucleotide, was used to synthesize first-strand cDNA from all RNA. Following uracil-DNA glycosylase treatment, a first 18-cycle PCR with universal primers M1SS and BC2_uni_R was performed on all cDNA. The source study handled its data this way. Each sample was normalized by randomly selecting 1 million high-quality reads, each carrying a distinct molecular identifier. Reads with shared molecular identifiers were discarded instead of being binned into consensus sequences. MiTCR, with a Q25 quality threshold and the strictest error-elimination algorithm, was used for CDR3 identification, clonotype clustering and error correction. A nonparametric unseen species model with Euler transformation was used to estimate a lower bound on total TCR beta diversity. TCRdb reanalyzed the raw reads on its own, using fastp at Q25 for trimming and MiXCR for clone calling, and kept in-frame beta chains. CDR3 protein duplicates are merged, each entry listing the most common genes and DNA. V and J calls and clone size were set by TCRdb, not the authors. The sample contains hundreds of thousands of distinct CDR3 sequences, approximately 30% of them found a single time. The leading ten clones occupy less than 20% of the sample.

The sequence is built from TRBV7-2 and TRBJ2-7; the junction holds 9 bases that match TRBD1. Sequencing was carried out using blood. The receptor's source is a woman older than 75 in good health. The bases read TGTGCCAGCAACGAGCCGGGACAGGGATACCCCTACGAGCAGTACTTC. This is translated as CASNEPGQGYPYEQYF.